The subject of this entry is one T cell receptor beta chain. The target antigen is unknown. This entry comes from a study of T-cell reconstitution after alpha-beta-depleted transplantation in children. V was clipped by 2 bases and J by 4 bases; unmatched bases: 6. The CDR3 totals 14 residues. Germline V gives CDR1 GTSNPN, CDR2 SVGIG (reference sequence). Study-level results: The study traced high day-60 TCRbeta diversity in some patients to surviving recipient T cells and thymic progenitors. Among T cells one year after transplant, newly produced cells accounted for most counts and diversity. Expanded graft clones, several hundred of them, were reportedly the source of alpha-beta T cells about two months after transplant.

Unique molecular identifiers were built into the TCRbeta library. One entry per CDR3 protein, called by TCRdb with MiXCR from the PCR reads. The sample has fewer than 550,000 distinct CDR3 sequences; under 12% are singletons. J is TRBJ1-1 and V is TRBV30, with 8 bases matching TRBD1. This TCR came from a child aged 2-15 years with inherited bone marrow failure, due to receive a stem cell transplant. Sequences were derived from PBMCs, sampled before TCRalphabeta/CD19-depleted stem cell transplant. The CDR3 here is CAWSSDRGGTEAFF. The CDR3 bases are TGTGCCTGGAGTTCAGACAGGGGAGGCACTGAAGCTTTCTTT.